The entry that follows covers one T cell receptor beta chain sequence. Its antigen is unknown. The data are from a study of T cells after yellow fever vaccination. Findings of the study overall: The study re-detected most primary-vaccination clones after the booster (about 96% CD4, 80% to 90% CD8).

TCRdb reprocessed the 5' RACE reads via MiXCR and lists one record per CDR3 protein. The data contain some 200,000 distinct CDR3 sequences, more than 9.5% of them singletons. Germline-derived CDR1 and CDR2 are MDHEN and SYDVKM. V was pared by 7 bases and J by 4 bases, with 10 bases of the junction left unmatched. The CDR3 totals 15 residues. The specimen comprised CD8+ T cells sorted from PBMCs, sampled 15 days after the yellow fever booster vaccination. The J gene is TRBJ2-1, the V gene TRBV28; 7 positions match TRBD2. The sequence was obtained from a man aged 18 to 29 who received the YFV17D yellow fever vaccine. The CDR3 DNA reads as TGTGCCAGCATCCGTAGGGGACTAAATTACAATGAGCAGTTCTTC. It codes for CASIRRGLNYNEQFF.